This TCR beta chain is from a study of CD8+ T cells in alopecia areata. Study information: The drug, oral tofacitinib, was given to treated patients at 5 to 10 mg twice daily.

To note about this clone: Its antigen is unidentified.

Lesional scalp punch biopsies and peripheral blood came from alopecia areata patients. General study results and limits: Scalp lesions, especially in alopecia totalis/universalis, had higher clonality than normal scalp. Among the cells sequenced in scalp samples are also the resident alphabeta T cells of normal skin.

RNA extraction was followed by reverse transcription into cDNA, which acted as the sequencing template. Here immunoSEQ multiplex PCR was the method, and the copy in TCRdb shows in-frame clones only, minus some. The data contain about 140,000 clones, 40% to 55% of them seen just once; the ten biggest clones take up around 1%. Per the germline V gene, CDR1 is SQVTM and CDR2 is ANQGSEA. The trim removed 7 bases at V and 2 bases at J, leaving 7 bases unmatched. CDR3 length: 13 amino acids. The TCR sequence derives from a human donor with alopecia areata. The chain carries TRBV29-1 and TRBJ2-7; 8 positions match TRBD2. The sequenced sample was CD4+ T cells sorted from blood, obtained at week 0. In DNA, the CDR3 is TGCAGCGCCTGGACGGGGGGGCCCTACGAGCAGTACTTC. It codes for CSAWTGGPYEQYF.